These 5 T cell receptor beta chains share one sample of origin, sequenced in a study of molecular identifiers for immune sequencing clone quantification. TCRdb redid the calling of the PCR reads with MiXCR, one entry per CDR3 protein. Found here are approximately 54,000 distinct CDR3 sequences, approximately 26% of them singletons; the top ten hold 1.5% to 2%. The material sequenced was naive CD8+ T cells from blood, with Jurkat cell RNA spiked in. Subset denoted: FACS-sorted CD8+CD4-CCR7+CD45RA+ naive T cells. Receptors originate from a human donor in good health. Some libraries in this study had Jurkat cell RNA spiked in.

This clonotype occurred many times. The V gene is TRBV5-6, the J gene TRBJ1-3; D gene unclear. Germline V gene sequence: CDR1 SGHDT, CDR2 YYEEEE. The CDR3 length is 17 residues. The V gene lost 2 bases and the J gene lost 0 bases, with 15 bases spanning the gap. The CDR3 is CASSFTVLTLSGNTIYF. The CDR3 coding sequence is TGTGCCAGCAGCTTTACGGTCCTGACCCTCTCTGGAAACACCATATATTTT.

This clonotype appeared many times. The CDR3 DNA is TGTGCCAGCAGCCGCGGGACTAGCTTTGAGACCCAGTACTTC. Amino acids: CASSRGTSFETQYF. The chain has TRBV6-2 or TRBV6-3 and TRBJ2-5, with 9 bases fitting TRBD2. The CDR3 contains 14 residues. CDR1 MNHEY and CDR2 SVGEGT come from the germline V gene. V was pared by 6 bases and J by 5 bases, with 7 bases of the junction left unmatched.

The J gene is TRBJ2-1, the V gene TRBV7-9; D is unclear. Germline loops: CDR1 SEHNR, CDR2 FQNEAQ (reference sequence). Trimming shortened V by 0 bases and J by 5 bases, and 8 bases separated the two germline ends. The CDR3 covers 14 residues. CDR3 sequence reads: CASSLAHRDNEQFF. Here the CDR3 DNA reads TGTGCCAGCAGCTTAGCGCATAGGGACAATGAGCAGTTCTTC.

As for this clonotype: A much larger clone differs from this one at a single base, so this may be a read error. The J gene is TRBJ2-7, the V gene TRBV4-1; D remains ambiguous. Germline loops: CDR1 MGHRA, CDR2 YSYEKL. The CDR3 contains 14 residues. Here the CDR3 reads CASGQGWGRNEQYF. Here the CDR3 DNA reads TGCGCCAGCGGCCAAGGCTGGGGTAGGAACGAGCAGTACTTC.

This clonotype appeared many times. V is TRBV30 and J is TRBJ2-7, with TRBD1 matching over 7 bases. The CDR3 has 14 amino acids. Per the germline V gene, CDR1 is GTSNPN and CDR2 is SVGIG (reference sequence). J was trimmed by 2 bases and V by 1 base; bases with no gene match: 5. The CDR3 region is CAWSAKQGPYEQYF. Here the CDR3 DNA reads TGTGCCTGGAGTGCCAAACAGGGGCCCTACGAGCAGTACTTC.